This entry concerns a single TCR beta chain. Its matching antigen is unknown. Method: immunoSEQ multiplex PCR; TCRdb's copy keeps in-frame clones and lacks some. This table has tens of thousands of clones, 75% to 90% appearing once. These data are taken from a study of pediatric ulcerative colitis. Study results and limitations: Clonal expansions reduced rectal repertoire diversity in acute severe colitis.

The sequencing input was blood. The clonotype was recovered from a boy younger than 18 who was a control in a study of pediatric ulcerative colitis.

This CDR3 reads CASSFYNEQFF. DNA for the CDR3: TGTGCCAGCAGTTTTTACAATGAGCAGTTCTTC. The chain has TRBV28 and TRBJ2-1; no firm D call. The V gene lost 3 bases and the J gene lost 4 bases, with 1 base spanning the gap. CDR1 MDHEN and CDR2 SYDVKM come from the germline V gene. CDR3 length: 11 residues.